The rows below give T cell receptor beta chains drawn from one sample of a study of early T cells in non-severe SARS-CoV-2 infection. Each CDR3 protein is one row after TCRdb ran MiXCR on the 5' RACE reads. The sample includes about 40,000 distinct CDR3 sequences, 4.7% of them seen just once. Sequences were obtained from whole blood. These receptors were obtained from an adult who was a healthcare worker with PCR-confirmed SARS-CoV-2 infection or an uninfected control (not recorded which). Both conserved end residues are part of each CDR3. The D gene is left open where the match is weak. Rows give clone size only sometimes, using once, few, many, or a class for an expanded clone.

CDR3nt	CDR3aa	j_gene	d_gene	v_gene	abundance
TGTGCCAGCAGTTTAGCGGGGGGCGCTTTCAATGAGCAGTTCTTC	CASSLAGGAFNEQFF	TRBJ2-1	.	TRBV12-3/TRBV12-4	.
TGTGCCAGCGCTTACGGGCAAGAGACCCAGTACTTC	CASAYGQETQYF	TRBJ2-5	.	TRBV2	few
TGTGCCAGCAGCTTAGATCCAGCGGGGGAGCTGTTTTTT	CASSLDPAGELFF	TRBJ2-2	.	TRBV7-9	few
TGTGCCTGGAGTGGTTGGGGTCAGATGCCCCAGCATTTT	CAWSGWGQMPQHF	TRBJ1-5	.	TRBV30	many
TGTGCCAGCGGGTTACGATTGGAGCAGTTCTTC	CASGLRLEQFF	TRBJ2-1	.	TRBV12-3/TRBV12-4	many
TGTGCCAGCAGCCAAGGATGGACGGGACTCTACGAGCAGTACTTC	CASSQGWTGLYEQYF	TRBJ2-7	.	TRBV14	few
TGTGCCAGCAGCCCCGGACACTCCTACAATGAGCAGTTCTTC	CASSPGHSYNEQFF	TRBJ2-1	.	TRBV11-3	.
TGTGCCAGCCTTCAACCTGCGGCCGGACGCGAGCAGTACTTC	CASLQPAAGREQYF	TRBJ2-7	.	TRBV28	many
TGTGCCTGGAGTTTTTTGACGGTCGAAAAACTGTTTTTT	CAWSFLTVEKLFF	TRBJ1-4	.	TRBV30	.
TGTGCCAGCAGTGCTGGAAACACCTACGAGCAGTACTTC	CASSAGNTYEQYF	TRBJ2-7	.	TRBV6-1	few
TGTGCCAGCAGGGCATCGCGGGAGAGTAATGAGCAGTTCTTC	CASRASRESNEQFF	TRBJ2-1	TRBD2	TRBV7-2	few
TGTGCCAGCTCACCACCAACCACAGGGAAGCGCTCACCCCTCCACTTT	CASSPPTTGKRSPLHF	TRBJ1-6	.	TRBV18	many
TGTGCCAGCAGTAAGGCCGGGACAGGGGTGGTTCCCCTCCACTTT	CASSKAGTGVVPLHF	TRBJ1-6	TRBD1	TRBV12-3/TRBV12-4	many
TGCAGTGCTAGAGATCCGCTAGCGAACATTCAGTACTTC	CSARDPLANIQYF	TRBJ2-4	.	TRBV20-1	many
TGTGCCAGCAGCTCCCCCCGCGGGGGGGCCTGGGAGACCCAGTACTTC	CASSSPRGGAWETQYF	TRBJ2-5	TRBD2	TRBV12-3/TRBV12-4	many
TGTGCCAGCAGTGAATCCACGTGGCGCAATGAGCAGTTCTTC	CASSESTWRNEQFF	TRBJ2-1	.	TRBV6-1	.
TGCGCCAGCAGCTACGGGGGTAGCGGGAATTTGTACAATGAGCAGTTCTTC	CASSYGGSGNLYNEQFF	TRBJ2-1	TRBD2	TRBV5-1	many
TGTGCCAGCAGTGAGGGTGGGACAGATACGCAGTATTTT	CASSEGGTDTQYF	TRBJ2-3	.	TRBV25-1	many
TGTGCCAGCAGTCGACAGGGGGCGGACACTGAAGCTTTCTTT	CASSRQGADTEAFF	TRBJ1-1	TRBD1	TRBV12-3/TRBV12-4	.
TGTGCCAGCAGCCCGCATGCGGCACTGGCTGGCTACACCTTC	CASSPHAALAGYTF	TRBJ1-2	.	TRBV14	many
TGTGCCAGCTCACCAGCGATATCCTACGAGCAGTACTTC	CASSPAISYEQYF	TRBJ2-7	.	TRBV18	few
TGTGCCAGCAGCCACATGGGGGGCCAGAACACTGAAGCTTTCTTT	CASSHMGGQNTEAFF	TRBJ1-1	.	TRBV7-9	many
TGTGCCAGCGGGGCGGGCCAGCCCCAGCATTTT	CASGAGQPQHF	TRBJ1-5	.	TRBV12-3/TRBV12-4	few
TGCAGCGCTCTATTGTCAGGGAAAGAAAAACTGTTTTTT	CSALLSGKEKLFF	TRBJ1-4	.	TRBV20-1	few
TGTGCCAGCAGACGGACAGGGGAGGAGACCCAGTACTTC	CASRRTGEETQYF	TRBJ2-5	TRBD1	TRBV11-2	many
TGCAGTGCGAATGGGCGGGGTAACGAGCAGTTCTTC	CSANGRGNEQFF	TRBJ2-1	.	TRBV20-1	.
TGTGCCAGCAGTTTAAATCCTAAGACAGATACGCAGTATTTT	CASSLNPKTDTQYF	TRBJ2-3	.	TRBV27	few
TGTGCCAGTAGTAGAGACAGGAACCCTAACTATGGCTACACCTTC	CASSRDRNPNYGYTF	TRBJ1-2	.	TRBV19	.
TGTGCCAGCAGTTTCCGGCGGCGGGAGCAGTTCTTC	CASSFRRREQFF	TRBJ2-1	.	TRBV12-3/TRBV12-4	few
TGCAGTGCTATTAAGCGGACATCCTACGAGCAGTACTTC	CSAIKRTSYEQYF	TRBJ2-7	.	TRBV20-1	many
TGTGCCAGCAGCTCCGAGTACGGGGCCCGGAACACTGAAGCTTTCTTT	CASSSEYGARNTEAFF	TRBJ1-1	.	TRBV5-6	.
TGTGCCAGCAGCCCAACCGGACAGGGCGCCTACAATGAGCAGTTCTTC	CASSPTGQGAYNEQFF	TRBJ2-1	TRBD1	TRBV7-9	few
TGTGCCAGCAGCTCGAGGACAGGGGGCGGAACTGAAGCTTTCTTT	CASSSRTGGGTEAFF	TRBJ1-1	TRBD1	TRBV7-9	few
TGTGCCAGCAGCTTAGAATCCGGGCAGAATAATCAGCCCCAGCATTTT	CASSLESGQNNQPQHF	TRBJ1-5	.	TRBV11-2	many
TGTGCCAGCAGTTACCCCCCAGGGGCTGGGGCCAACGTCCTGACTTTC	CASSYPPGAGANVLTF	TRBJ2-6	.	TRBV6-5	few
TGTGCCAGCAGCAAAGCGCCCAGCGGAGGGGGAGGGGGCAATGAGCAGTTCTTC	CASSKAPSGGGGGNEQFF	TRBJ2-1	.	TRBV21-1	few
TGTGCCAGCAGGAGGACAGGGGGAACAGATACGCAGTATTTT	CASRRTGGTDTQYF	TRBJ2-3	TRBD1	TRBV28	many
TGTGCCAGCAGCTTTTTCTCACTGACTGGAAACACCATATATTTT	CASSFFSLTGNTIYF	TRBJ1-3	.	TRBV5-5	few
TGTGCCAGCAGCTTAGGTGTGGATACGCAGTATTTT	CASSLGVDTQYF	TRBJ2-3	.	TRBV7-9	few
TGTGCCAGCAGTTGGAGTCCTGGACAGAATCAGCCCCAGCATTTT	CASSWSPGQNQPQHF	TRBJ1-5	.	TRBV7-2	medium-sized
TGTGCCACCAGTGATTCGAGGACAGGATCACCCCTCCACTTT	CATSDSRTGSPLHF	TRBJ1-6	TRBD1	TRBV24-1	many
TGCGCCAGCGGAAGGGGACAGGGGGCGCGGGCCGGGGAGCTGTTTTTT	CASGRGQGARAGELFF	TRBJ2-2	TRBD1	TRBV4-1	many
TGTGCCAGCAGTTCATTGGGGGCGCAAAACAAAAACATTCAGTACTTC	CASSSLGAQNKNIQYF	TRBJ2-4	.	TRBV25-1	few
TGCAGTGCTACAGCAGACAGACTCACAGATACGCAGTATTTT	CSATADRLTDTQYF	TRBJ2-3	.	TRBV20-1	medium-sized
TGTGCCAGCAGTGAATCAGGGAAGGACTATGGCTACACCTTC	CASSESGKDYGYTF	TRBJ1-2	.	TRBV25-1	many
TGTGCCAGCAGCTCTCGACAGGGGGATATCGGGCAGTTCTTC	CASSSRQGDIGQFF	TRBJ2-1	TRBD1	TRBV7-6	many